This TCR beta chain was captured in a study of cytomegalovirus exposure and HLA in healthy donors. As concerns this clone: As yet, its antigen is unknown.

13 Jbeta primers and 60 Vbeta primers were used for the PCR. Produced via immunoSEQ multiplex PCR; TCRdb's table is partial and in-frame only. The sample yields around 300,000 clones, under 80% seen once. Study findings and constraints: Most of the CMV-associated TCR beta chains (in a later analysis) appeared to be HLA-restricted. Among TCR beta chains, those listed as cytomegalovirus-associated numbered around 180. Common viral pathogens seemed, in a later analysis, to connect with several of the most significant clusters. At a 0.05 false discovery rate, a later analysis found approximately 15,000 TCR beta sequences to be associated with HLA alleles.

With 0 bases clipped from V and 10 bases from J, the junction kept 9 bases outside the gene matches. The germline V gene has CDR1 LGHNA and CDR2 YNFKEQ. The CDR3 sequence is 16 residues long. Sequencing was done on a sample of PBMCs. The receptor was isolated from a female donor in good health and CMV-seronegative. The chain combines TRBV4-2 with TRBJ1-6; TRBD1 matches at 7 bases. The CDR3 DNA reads TGTGCCAGCAGCCAAGAAGATCGGACAGGCCCCTCACCCCTCCACTTT. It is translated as CASSQEDRTGPSPLHF.